This TCR beta chain stems from a study of T cell responses to AZD1222 COVID-19 vaccine. Study outcomes and limitations: The reported proportion of spike-specific TCRs targeting unmutated variant regions was nearly half.

In regard to this clone: No antigen is known for it.

The table came from immunoSEQ multiplex PCR; TCRdb's copy has only in-frame clones and leaves some out. This sample has fewer than 100,000 clones; around 85% occur once, and the top ten carry 13% to 15%. Germline CDR1 MNHEY, CDR2 SVGAGI. The CDR3 runs 14 residues. V was pared by 5 bases and J by 11 bases, with 18 bases between. The chain couples TRBV6-5 to TRBJ1-4; weak D call: TRBD1 (6 bases). This clonotype originated in an adult who received the AZD1222 COVID-19 vaccine. Specimen: peripheral blood, collected 28 days after the second AZD1222 dose. CDR3: CASSPQGRGMKLFF. As DNA, the CDR3 is TGTGCCAGCAGTCCCCAAGGGAGGGGGATGAAACTGTTTTTT.